This entry lists 23 T cell receptor beta chains sequenced from one sample in a study of blood T cell repertoires in COVID-19. Data came from immunoSEQ multiplex PCR; TCRdb stores just in-frame clones and leaves some out. This table has some 320,000 clones, roughly 86% appearing once. Sequencing used peripheral blood. Every receptor here comes from a woman aged 45-60 years who had recovered from COVID-19.

This clone was picked up one time. The chain has TRBV6-2 or TRBV6-3 and TRBJ2-5, with D unclear. The CDR3 length is 13 residues. Per the germline V gene, CDR1 is MNHEY and CDR2 is SVGEGT. The germline V and J ends were trimmed by 8 bases and 1 base, with 11 bases remaining between them. The CDR3 loop is CASRPSGQETQYF. The CDR3 bases are TGTGCCAGCCGCCCCAGTGGCCAAGAGACCCAGTACTTC.

The rearrangement joins TRBV10-3 to TRBJ1-1; 10 bases agree with TRBD1. This CDR3 has 13 amino acids. V lost 7 bases to trimming and J lost 3 bases; unmatched junction nucleotides: 2. CDR1 and CDR2 from the germline V gene are ENHRY and SYGVKD. The CDR3 DNA reads as TGTGCCATCAAAGGGACAGGGGACACTGAAGCTTTCTTT. It yields the protein CAIKGTGDTEAFF.

This chain uses TRBV9 with TRBJ2-5; D may be TRBD2 (5 bases). The CDR3 length is 14 residues. CDR1 is SGDLS, CDR2 YYNGEE, per germline. The V gene lost 0 bases and the J gene lost 5 bases, with 11 bases spanning the gap. The CDR3 DNA follows: TGTGCCAGCAGCGTAGGTGGTAGCGTCGAGACCCAGTACTTC. Protein: CASSVGGSVETQYF. Together with reference TRBV9 and TRBJ2-5, the CDR3 gives the full variable domain: DSGVTQTPKHLITATGQRVTLRCSPRSGDLSVYWYQQSLDQGLQFLIQYYNGEERAKGNILERFSAQQFPDLHSELNLSSLELGDSALYFCASSVGGSVETQYFGPGTRLLVL.

The genes are TRBV5-4 and TRBJ2-2; D is uncertain. With 0 bases removed from V and 6 bases from J, the gap between germline ends came to 6 bases. CDR3 length equals 13 residues. CDR1 and CDR2 (germline): SGHNT, YYREEE (reference sequence). CDR3 DNA sequence: TGTGCCAGCAGCTTGGAGCCCCCCGGGGAGCTGTTTTTT. Protein sequence: CASSLEPPGELFF.

This clone was seen more than once but under ten times. The V and J genes are TRBV18 and TRBJ1-1, with D unclear. The V end lost 6 bases, the J end lost 3 bases, and 11 bases lay between the germline ends. The CDR3 is 13 residues long. Germline CDR1 reads KGHSH; CDR2 reads LQKENI. The CDR3 loop reads CASSQNLDTEAFF. The DNA of the CDR3 is TGTGCCAGCTCCCAAAACTTGGACACTGAAGCTTTCTTT.

This sequence joins TRBV7-8 and TRBJ2-7, with D possibly TRBD1 on 5 matching bases. V was pared by 4 bases and J by 2 bases, with 12 bases between. The CDR3 is made up of 14 amino acids. Looked up from germline, CDR1 is SGHVS and CDR2 is FQNEAQ. The CDR3 DNA reads TGTGCCAGCAGCTGGACATTACCTGCCTACGAGCAGTACTTC. Its protein is CASSWTLPAYEQYF.

The chain links TRBV4-1 to TRBJ2-6, with D possibly TRBD2 on 5 matching bases. V lost 1 base, J lost 1 base, and 17 bases lay in between. From germline, CDR1 is MGHRA and CDR2 YSYEKL. CDR3 length equals 19 residues. The CDR3 region has the DNA TGCGCCAGCAGCCAAGGGATCCGGGGATTCCAATCTGGGGCCAACGTCCTGACTTTC. As protein: CASSQGIRGFQSGANVLTF.

The V gene is TRBV5-1, the J gene TRBJ1-5, with D unclear. The CDR3 sequence is 15 residues long. V lost 0 bases and J 3 bases, leaving 10 bases between the germline ends. Germline assignment: CDR1 SGHRS and CDR2 YFSETQ. The CDR3 sequence is CASSLGPGNNQPQHF. As DNA, the CDR3 is TGCGCCAGCAGCTTGGGGCCGGGGAACAATCAGCCCCAGCATTTT.

The chain is built from TRBV18 and TRBJ1-5; D perhaps matches TRBD1 (6 bases). Germline assignment: CDR1 KGHSH and CDR2 LQKENI. V dropped 3 bases and J dropped 2 bases, with 14 bases sitting between them. CDR3 length: 16 residues. CDR3 DNA sequence: TGTGCCAGCTCACCCCCGAACAGGGACGGCAATCAGCCCCAGCATTTT. It codes for CASSPPNRDGNQPQHF.

The V gene is TRBV3-1 (or the pseudogene TRBV3-2), the J gene TRBJ2-7; D may be TRBD2 (7 bases). Germline loops: CDR1 LGHDT, CDR2 YNNKEL (reference sequence). CDR3 length: 14 residues. Trimming left V 6 bases short and J 4 bases short, with 16 bases between. The DNA for the CDR3 is TGTGCCAGCAGTCGGGGGGCACGGGTGTACGAGCAGTACTTC. It is translated as CASSRGARVYEQYF.

The V gene is TRBV19, the J gene TRBJ1-4; 9 nucleotides match TRBD1. CDR1 and CDR2 (germline): LNHDA, SQIVND (reference sequence). This CDR3 comprises 16 residues. J gave up 7 bases and V 3 bases, and 9 bases lay outside the gene matches. The CDR3, as DNA: TGTGCCAGTAGTATCCTTCGCGGGACAGGGATTGAAAAACTGTTTTTT. It encodes CASSILRGTGIEKLFF.

The DNA of the CDR3 is TGTGCCAGCAGTGTCGGGACAGGGGCAGATACGCAGTATTTT. Amino acids: CASSVGTGADTQYF. This sequence joins TRBV6-2 or TRBV6-3 and TRBJ2-3, with 10 bases aligning to TRBD1. The germline gives CDR1 MNHEY, CDR2 SVGEGT. V lost 5 bases to trimming and J lost 4 bases; unmatched junction nucleotides: 3. The CDR3 sequence is 14 residues long.

The chain links TRBV7-9 to TRBJ2-1, with 16 bases aligning to TRBD2. Unmatched junction bases numbered 12, after V lost 7 bases and J lost 0 bases. The CDR3 contains 20 residues. Per germline, CDR1 SEHNR and CDR2 FQNEAQ (reference sequence). DNA of the CDR3: TGTGCCAGCACTCCTACTCCGGGACTAGCGGGAGGGAGCTCCTACAATGAGCAGTTCTTC. Protein sequence: CASTPTPGLAGGSSYNEQFF.

The V call is TRBV5-4, the J call TRBJ2-5, with a tentative D call TRBD2 (6 bases). The CDR3 has 15 residues. Trimming took off 2 bases at V and 4 bases at J, with 15 bases between the two ends. The germline gives CDR1 SGHNT, CDR2 YYREEE (reference sequence). In nucleotides, the CDR3 is TGTGCCAGCAGCTTTAAGTCCGGGGGAGGAGAGACCCAGTACTTC. It specifies CASSFKSGGGETQYF. The full variable domain, rest sourced from reference TRBV5-4 and TRBJ2-5, is ETGVTQSPTHLIKTRGQQVTLRCSSQSGHNTVSWYQQALGQGPQFIFQYYREEENGRGNFPPRFSGLQFPNYSSELNVNALELDDSALYLCASSFKSGGGETQYFGPGTRLLVL.

This sequence joins TRBV18 and TRBJ2-5; TRBD2 aligns across 9 bases. The ends lost 6 bases at V and 5 bases at J; junction bases unmatched: 7. Germline CDR1 KGHSH, CDR2 LQKENI. The CDR3 loop spans 14 amino acids. This CDR3 reads CASSLSGRSETQYF. As DNA, the CDR3 is TGTGCCAGCTCCCTTAGCGGGAGATCCGAGACCCAGTACTTC.

This chain uses TRBV19 with TRBJ2-7; D uncertain. The CDR3 runs to 13 residues. Germline values: CDR1 LNHDA, CDR2 SQIVND (reference sequence). The V gene lost 5 bases and the J gene lost 3 bases, with 11 bases spanning the gap. The chain's CDR3 is CASSETTNYEQYF. DNA of the CDR3: TGTGCCAGTAGTGAGACAACGAACTACGAGCAGTACTTC. The entire variable domain, with the rest obtained from reference TRBV19 and TRBJ2-7, is as follows: DGGITQSPKYLFRKEGQNVTLSCEQNLNHDAMYWYRQDPGQGLRLIYYSQIVNDFQKGDIAEGYSVSREKKESFPLTVTSAQKNPTAFYLCASSETTNYEQYFGPGTRLTVT.

This chain connects TRBV28 to TRBJ1-5, with 9 bases matching TRBD1. This CDR3 is built from 16 residues. CDR1 MDHEN and CDR2 SYDVKM come from the germline V gene. After removal of 5 bases from V and 3 bases from J, the junction contained 8 bases not matched to a gene. DNA for the CDR3: TGTGCCAGCAGTCCTAAGGGACAGGGACCCAATCAGCCCCAGCATTTT. Amino acid sequence: CASSPKGQGPNQPQHF.

The chain combines TRBV3-1 (or the pseudogene TRBV3-2) with TRBJ2-3; D not certain. In germline, CDR1 is LGHDT, CDR2 YNNKEL (reference sequence). The CDR3 loop spans 14 amino acids. V was cut by 2 bases and J by 6 bases, with 12 bases left in between. CDR3 nucleotides: TGTGCCAGCAGCCAACTGAGAGGATTCGATACGCAGTATTTT. As protein: CASSQLRGFDTQYF.

The gene calls are TRBV28 and TRBJ2-7, with 10 bases lining up with TRBD1. The trim removed 3 bases at V and 4 bases at J, leaving 3 bases unmatched. Germline V gives CDR1 MDHEN, CDR2 SYDVKM. This CDR3 contains 14 residues. CDR3 protein: CASSLRDRGYEQYF. The CDR3 region has the DNA TGTGCCAGCAGTTTGAGGGACAGGGGATACGAGCAGTACTTC.

V gene TRBV18 combines with J gene TRBJ1-5; D is ambiguous. The germline CDR1 and CDR2 sequences are KGHSH and LQKENI. The CDR3 is 13 residues long. The V end lost 4 bases, the J end lost 7 bases, and 11 bases lay between the germline ends. The CDR3 here is CASSLEADQPQHF. Here the CDR3 DNA reads TGTGCCAGCTCACTGGAAGCGGACCAGCCCCAGCATTTT.

The gene calls are TRBV2 and TRBJ2-3; D gene uncertain. This CDR3 has 14 amino acids. Germline V gene data show CDR1 as SNHLY and CDR2 as FYNNEI. Deletions cut 6 bases from V and 0 bases from J, with 10 bases between. The CDR3 coding sequence is TGTGCCAGCAGCAACTTCCAAAGCACAGATACGCAGTATTTT. Translating it yields CASSNFQSTDTQYF.

The count of this clone is one. The chain joins TRBV4-3 to TRBJ2-1; 7 bases fit TRBD2. The CDR3 consists of 18 residues. Germline CDR1 reads LGHNA; CDR2 reads YSLEER. V shed 2 bases, J shed 0 bases, and the junction held 10 bases outside the gene matches. CDR3 protein: CASSQTAEGGFSYNEQFF. CDR3 coding DNA: TGCGCCAGCAGCCAAACAGCGGAGGGAGGGTTCTCCTACAATGAGCAGTTCTTC.

The chain uses TRBV5-5 and TRBJ1-2, with TRBD1 identical over 9 bases. This CDR3 is 14 amino acids long. J gave up 4 bases and V 5 bases, and 6 bases lay outside the gene matches. Germline V gives CDR1 SGHKS, CDR2 YYEKEE (reference sequence). CDR3 amino acids: CASSRGQGGYGYTF. The CDR3 DNA reads TGTGCCAGCAGTCGGGGACAGGGTGGCTATGGCTACACCTTC.